A selection of T cell receptor beta chains follows, all from one sample in a study of cytotoxic CD8 clonotypes in ibrutinib-treated CLL. Profiling relied on immunoSEQ multiplex PCR, and the TCRdb table lists in-frame clones only, not all of them. The sample contains under 200,000 clones, 81% of which appear only once. The sequencing used PBMCs, collected after 12 months of ibrutinib treatment. All receptors come from a human donor with chronic lymphocytic leukemia. Each CDR3 is given with its conserved first and last residue. D genes are given only for firm matches. Rows give clone size only sometimes, using once, few, many, or a class for an expanded clone.

TRBJ2-2 . TRBV19 . CASRAMGGRPGELFF TGTGCCAGCAGAGCGATGGGGGGGCGCCCCGGGGAGCTGTTTTTT
TRBJ1-1 . TRBV6-1 . CASSVFQENTEAFF TGTGCCAGCAGTGTCTTCCAGGAAAACACTGAAGCTTTCTTT
TRBJ2-3 . TRBV7-3 . CASSRGPNPADTQYF TGTGCCAGCAGTAGAGGCCCGAACCCCGCAGATACGCAGTATTTT
TRBJ2-7 . TRBV30 . CACHRAHEQYF TGTGCCTGCCACAGGGCCCACGAGCAGTACTTC
TRBJ1-4 . TRBV6-1 TRBD1 CASSGNLRQGLFGKLFF TGTGCCAGCAGTGGAAATCTGAGACAGGGACTTTTTGGAAAACTGTTTTTT
TRBJ1-2 . TRBV30 . CAWRTGYTTGYGYTF TGTGCCTGGAGAACAGGATACACCACCGGGTATGGCTACACCTTC
TRBJ2-1 . TRBV7-2 . CASSLALNEQFF TGTGCCAGCAGCTTAGCCTTAAATGAGCAGTTCTTC
TRBJ2-7 . TRBV5-1 . CASRRDSNPTYEQYF TGCGCCAGCAGGCGGGACTCCAACCCAACCTACGAGCAGTACTTC
TRBJ1-3 . TRBV30 TRBD1 CAWGDRWSGNTIYF TGTGCCTGGGGGGACAGGTGGTCTGGAAACACCATATATTTT
TRBJ2-5 . TRBV6-5 . CASSGTEETQYF TGTGCCAGCAGTGGGACGGAAGAGACCCAGTACTTC
TRBJ2-2 . TRBV15 . CATSRDRTTGELFF TGTGCCACCAGCAGAGATCGAACCACCGGGGAGCTGTTTTTT
TRBJ2-7 . TRBV14 TRBD1 CASSTDREIYEQYF TGTGCCAGCAGTACTGACAGGGAGATCTACGAGCAGTACTTC
TRBJ1-2 . TRBV9 . CASSDHPGHLQYGYTF TGTGCCAGCAGCGACCATCCGGGACACCTGCAATATGGCTACACCTTC
TRBJ2-1 . TRBV7-8 . CASSLEGGPNEQFF TGTGCCAGCAGCTTAGAGGGGGGGCCCAATGAGCAGTTCTTC
TRBJ2-7 few TRBV28 TRBD2 CASSTAGTSGSYEQYF TGTGCCAGCAGTACCGCCGGGACTAGCGGGAGTTACGAGCAGTACTTC
TRBJ1-2 few TRBV28 . CASFGNYGYTF TGTGCCAGCTTCGGAAACTATGGCTACACCTTC
TRBJ1-5 . TRBV2 . CATSPGPFNQPQHF TGTGCCACCTCCCCGGGCCCTTTCAATCAGCCCCAGCATTTT
TRBJ2-3 . TRBV6-4 . CASSDSITTSTDTQYF TGTGCCAGCAGTGACTCCATAACCACCTCCACAGATACGCAGTATTTT
TRBJ2-7 once TRBV29-1 TRBD1 CSVGTGETYEQYF TGCAGCGTGGGGACAGGGGAGACCTACGAGCAGTACTTC
TRBJ2-7 . TRBV28 TRBD2 CASSPQGRTSGSNPQYF TGTGCCAGCAGTCCCCAAGGGAGGACTAGCGGGAGTAACCCTCAGTACTTC
TRBJ1-2 once TRBV20-1 . CSAPSGGGYTF TGCAGTGCTCCCTCGGGAGGCGGCTACACCTTC
TRBJ1-5 . TRBV7-6 . CASSLAAGGIGQPQHF TGTGCCAGCAGCTTAGCGGCAGGTGGCATTGGTCAGCCCCAGCATTTT
TRBJ2-2 . TRBV4-2 TRBD2 CASSLAYVRGGRGTGELFF TGTGCCAGCAGCCTCGCATACGTGCGGGGGGGCAGAGGGACCGGGGAGCTGTTTTTT
TRBJ2-7 . TRBV2 TRBD1 CASSFGTGGAYEQYF TGTGCCAGCAGTTTTGGGACAGGGGGCGCCTACGAGCAGTACTTC
TRBJ1-2 . TRBV5-1 . CASSLDAVFYGYTF TGCGCCAGCAGCTTGGACGCGGTATTCTATGGCTACACCTTC
TRBJ2-7 . TRBV6-1 . CASSLRDLSSYEQYF TGTGCCAGCAGTTTGAGGGACCTGAGCTCCTACGAGCAGTACTTC
TRBJ2-3 . TRBV7-3 TRBD2 CASSTPTGLAGTDTQYF TGTGCCAGCAGCACCCCGACGGGGCTAGCGGGCACAGATACGCAGTATTTT
TRBJ2-7 . TRBV5-5 . CASSLDGQIYEQYF TGTGCCAGCAGCTTGGATGGCCAGATCTACGAGCAGTACTTC
TRBJ1-2 . TRBV9 TRBD1 CASSRGTVNSYGYTF TGTGCCAGCAGTCGCGGGACAGTGAATTCCTATGGCTACACCTTC
TRBJ2-2 many TRBV28 . CASSLGWGELFF TGTGCCAGCAGTTTGGGCTGGGGGGAGCTGTTTTTT
TRBJ2-4 . TRBV19 . CASSIDRGIQYF TGTGCCAGTAGTATAGATCGAGGAATTCAGTACTTC
TRBJ1-5 . TRBV19 . CASSIVQGPQHF TGTGCCAGTAGTATAGTCCAGGGGCCCCAGCATTTT
TRBJ1-1 . TRBV5-6 . CASSQKARTEAFF TGTGCCAGCAGTCAAAAAGCGAGGACTGAAGCTTTCTTT
TRBJ1-1 . TRBV30 . CAWSNRVNTEAFF TGTGCCTGGAGTAACAGGGTGAACACTGAAGCTTTCTTT
TRBJ1-2 . TRBV11-3 . CASSLGENNYGYTF TGTGCCAGCAGCTTAGGAGAGAATAACTATGGCTACACCTTC
TRBJ2-7 . TRBV18 . CASSPPRSGSSYEQYF TGTGCCAGCTCACCACCTAGGTCCGGGAGCTCCTACGAGCAGTACTTC
TRBJ1-2 . TRBV28 . CASSPAGGGYTF TGTGCCAGCAGTCCCGCCGGGGGAGGCTACACCTTC
TRBJ2-1 . TRBV6-5 . CASSVGGVGNEQFF TGTGCCAGCAGTGTGGGCGGGGTCGGCAATGAGCAGTTCTTC
TRBJ1-1 . TRBV7-2 . CASSPGPEGRYTEAFF TGTGCCAGCAGCCCGGGACCGGAGGGCCGGTACACTGAAGCTTTCTTT
TRBJ1-5 once TRBV28 . CASTVPRARNQPQHF TGTGCCAGCACCGTACCCAGGGCTCGAAATCAGCCCCAGCATTTT
TRBJ2-7 . TRBV11-2 TRBD2 CASSVHGGNFYEQYF TGTGCCAGCAGCGTCCACGGGGGGAATTTCTACGAGCAGTACTTC
TRBJ2-1 . TRBV7-2 TRBD1 CASSFNPTGVDEQFF TGTGCCAGCAGTTTTAACCCGACAGGGGTGGATGAGCAGTTCTTC
TRBJ2-3 . TRBV10-3 . CAISVEVGDTQYF TGTGCCATCAGTGTCGAGGTCGGAGATACGCAGTATTTT
TRBJ1-2 . TRBV7-9 . CASSPLQGTSYGYTF TGTGCCAGCAGCCCGCTGCAGGGGACGAGCTATGGCTACACCTTC
TRBJ1-5 . TRBV5-5 . CASSLGGAYSNQPQHF TGTGCCAGCAGCTTGGGCGGGGCATATAGCAATCAGCCCCAGCATTTT
TRBJ2-7 once TRBV4-2 . CASGDVGVAYEQYF TGTGCCAGCGGCGACGTGGGAGTAGCCTACGAGCAGTACTTC
TRBJ2-7 . TRBV28 . CASLVPGYEQYF TGTGCCAGCTTAGTACCGGGATACGAGCAGTACTTC
TRBJ2-7 . TRBV5-8 . CASSLSGAYEQYF TGTGCCAGCAGCTTGTCCGGAGCCTACGAGCAGTACTTC
TRBJ2-7 once TRBV5-1 . CASSPSNYEQYF TGCGCCAGCAGCCCATCTAACTACGAGCAGTACTTC
TRBJ1-1 once TRBV5-1 . CASKVDTEAFF TGCGCCAGCAAAGTTGACACTGAAGCTTTCTTT
TRBJ1-1 . TRBV5-1 . CASSLGRTTNTEAFF TGCGCCAGCAGCTTGGGACGAACGACGAACACTGAAGCTTTCTTT
TRBJ2-7 . TRBV28 . CASSYNVPYYEQYF TGTGCCAGCAGTTACAACGTCCCATATTACGAGCAGTACTTC
TRBJ2-1 . TRBV27 . CASSSRGFATGGQFF TGTGCCAGCAGTTCACGGGGCTTTGCAACGGGTGGGCAGTTCTTC
TRBJ1-5 . TRBV7-3 . CASSLDSNQPQHF TGTGCCAGCAGCTTAGATAGCAATCAGCCCCAGCATTTT